This T cell receptor beta chain appears in the sequencing data of a study of blood T cell repertoires in COVID-19. Overall study: The origin of the acute and convalescent COVID-19 samples was the United States, Italy and Spain. Nucleic acid was either cDNA or gDNA, and it came from T cells, B-cell-depleted T cells, or PBMCs.

Germline CDR1 reads SEHNR; CDR2 reads FQNEAQ (reference sequence). The CDR3 is made up of 17 amino acids. With 2 bases removed from V and 3 bases from J, the gap between germline ends came to 17 bases. Only in-frame clones appear in the TCRdb table, and some are missing; sequencing was by immunoSEQ multiplex PCR. The data show under 300,000 clones, 75% to 85% seen once. This clone was seen once. This TCR came from a human donor in a cohort sampled during active COVID-19. J is TRBJ1-5 and V is TRBV7-9, with a weak D call TRBD1 (5 bases). Sequences were obtained from peripheral blood. CDR3 nucleotide sequence: TGTGCCAGCAGCTTATTTTTGGGACTTAGCAACAATCAGCCCCAGCATTTT. This sequence encodes CASSLFLGLSNNQPQHF.